This entry describes one T cell receptor beta chain. The junction departs from germline at one end; a sequencing error may be responsible. These data are taken from a study of blood T cell repertoires in COVID-19. Study background: Sites in the United States, Italy and Spain provided acute and convalescent COVID-19 samples.

Study members were between roughly 18 and 100 years old and lived in over 20 US regions. Donors in Cohort 3 who had recovered were those with two negative PCRs, healthcare professional clearance, or resolution of their symptoms. Per the germline V gene, CDR1 is SSHAT and CDR2 is FNYEAQ (reference sequence). The CDR3 sequence is 21 residues long. Per the authors' pipeline: Amplification from reference gene primers served as the basis for estimated nucleated cell counts. Repertoires were generated with immunoSEQ multiplex PCR, while TCRdb's copy carries only in-frame clones and drops some. V, J and clone size were drawn from that table, and D and trimming were deduced from the DNA. The repertoire holds around 400,000 clones, with just under 90% as singletons.

Sequencing was performed on PBMCs or T cells enriched from blood (not recorded which). This TCR derives from a woman between 25 and 40 years old who had recovered from COVID-19. The chain uses TRBV7-7 and TRBJ2-3; 14 positions agree with TRBD2. The CDR3: CASSPTDLGTSGGLATDTQYF. CDR3 DNA: TGTGCTAGCAGTCCAACGGACCTCGGGACTAGCGGGGGATTGGCGACAGATACGCAGTATTTT.